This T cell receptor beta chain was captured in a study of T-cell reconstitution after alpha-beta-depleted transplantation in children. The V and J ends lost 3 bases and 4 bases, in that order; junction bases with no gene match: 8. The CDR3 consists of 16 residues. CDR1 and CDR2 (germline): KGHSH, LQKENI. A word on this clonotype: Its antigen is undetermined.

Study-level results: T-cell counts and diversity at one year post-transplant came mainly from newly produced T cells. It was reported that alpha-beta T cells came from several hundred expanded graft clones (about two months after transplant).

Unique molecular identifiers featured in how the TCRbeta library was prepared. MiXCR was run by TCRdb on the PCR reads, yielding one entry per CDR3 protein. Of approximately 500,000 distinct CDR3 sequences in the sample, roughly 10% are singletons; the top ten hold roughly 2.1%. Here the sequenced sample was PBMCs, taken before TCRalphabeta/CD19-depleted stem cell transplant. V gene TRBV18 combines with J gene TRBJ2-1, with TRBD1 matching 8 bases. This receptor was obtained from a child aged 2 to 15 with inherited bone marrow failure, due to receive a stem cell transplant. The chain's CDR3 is CASSPTPGQDYNEQFF. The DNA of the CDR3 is TGTGCCAGCTCACCTACTCCGGGACAGGATTACAATGAGCAGTTCTTC.